This T cell receptor beta chain was retrieved from a study of blood T cell repertoires in COVID-19 (dated by TCRdb to 2020 to 2021). Turning to the overall study: Samples from collaborators originated in the United States, Italy and Spain and spanned both the acute and convalescent phases of COVID-19. The material from the prospective study consisted of cDNA or gDNA derived from T cells, B-cell-depleted T cells, or PBMCs. Deeply sampled blood TCRbeta repertoires from subjects exposed to, actively infected with, or recovered from COVID-19 were included in the dataset. The repertoires were released in a freely available public database intended as a resource for research on the immune response to SARS-CoV-2. Samples were obtained from the ongoing ImmuneRACE study (first 160 participants) and from over a thousand subjects provided by 6 global collaborators. Nearly every sample came with metadata listing a de-identified subject ID, COVID-19 status, age in years and sex. HLA class I and class II types, where available, came from metadata supplied by the sample provider rather than from assay-based typing.

TCRbeta CDR3 regions were amplified from genomic DNA by means of the immunoSEQ Assay, a bias-controlled multiplex PCR. The source study handled its data this way. Nucleated cell counts per sample were estimated from amplification of reference gene primers within the assay. To quantify the absolute abundance of each unique TCRbeta CDR3 rearrangement, sequence reads were collapsed and filtered. For each sample, productive Simpson clonality was calculated as the square root of Simpson's diversity index across productive rearrangements. TCRdb stores this immuneACCESS table with in-frame sequences only. Part of the clones is absent; in the studies checked, under half of the shortfall reflects unresolved V genes, and no reason is known for the rest. V and J calls and clone size are given by that table; D and trimming were obtained from the DNA. Here the sample has around 60,000 clones; about 80% occur a single time. 10% of the sample lies in the top ten.

This clone was seen more than once but under ten times. This clone's antigen is unknown. No per-base quality is available; no much larger clone lies one base away. Findings and caveats that apply to the study as a whole: Clinical and demographic metadata were provided uncurated, with the amount varying by source and participant.

Per the germline V gene, SGHTA is the CDR1 and FQGNSA is the CDR2. The CDR3 contains 14 residues, cysteine and phenylalanine counted. CDR3 DNA is the only sequence kept; it has 42 bases, read in frame from the first base. Relative to germline, V is 1 base shorter and J is 7 bases shorter, with 10 bases between their ends. In Seattle, one collaborating source enrolled patients while the infection was active and tracked those patients longitudinally over the course of disease. Each collaborating institution followed its own protocols to collect whole blood in K2EDTA tubes. For TCRbeta analysis, collaborators shipped samples as frozen whole blood, isolated PBMCs, or DNA extracted from either of those sample types.

This TCR derives from a middle-aged man with COVID-19, enrolled during active disease. Source material: peripheral blood. The sequence links TRBV7-2 to TRBJ2-2; TRBD1 could be the D gene, as 6 bases match. The CDR3: CASSLDRDYGELFF. The DNA is as follows: TGTGCCAGCAGCTTAGACAGGGATTACGGGGAGCTGTTTTTT.